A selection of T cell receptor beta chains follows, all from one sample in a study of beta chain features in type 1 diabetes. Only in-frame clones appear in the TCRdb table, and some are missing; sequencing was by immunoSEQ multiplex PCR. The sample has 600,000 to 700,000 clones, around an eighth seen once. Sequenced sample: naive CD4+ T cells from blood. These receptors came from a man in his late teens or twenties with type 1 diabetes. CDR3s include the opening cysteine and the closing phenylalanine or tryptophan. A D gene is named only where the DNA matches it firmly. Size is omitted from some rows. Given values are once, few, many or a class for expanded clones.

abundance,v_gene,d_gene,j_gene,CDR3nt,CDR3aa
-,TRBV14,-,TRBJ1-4,TGTGCCAGCAGTCAGATGCCGGGATTTAATGAAAAACTGTTTTTT,CASSQMPGFNEKLFF
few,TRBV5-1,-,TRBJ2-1,TGCGCCAGCAGCTTGGTGCCTGGTGAGCAGTTCTTC,CASSLVPGEQFF
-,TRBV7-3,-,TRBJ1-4,TGTGCCAGCAGTAAACAGGGAGTGGTTGAAAAACTGTTTTTT,CASSKQGVVEKLFF
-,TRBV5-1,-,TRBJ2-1,TGCGCCAGCAGCCATGGGGGGCCTTCATGGAATGAGCAGTTCTTC,CASSHGGPSWNEQFF
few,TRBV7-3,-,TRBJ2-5,TGTGCCAGCAGCTTGAACGGGGAGGCGGAGACCCAGTACTTC,CASSLNGEAETQYF
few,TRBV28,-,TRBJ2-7,TGTGCCAGCTCCCTGGCGGGCGGGACGGACGAGCAGTACTTC,CASSLAGGTDEQYF
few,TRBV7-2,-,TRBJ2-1,TGTGCCAGCAGGGTCCGGGGCTACAGGGAGCAGTTCTTC,CASRVRGYREQFF
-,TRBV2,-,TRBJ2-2,TGTGCCAGCAGTGGAGGGACCACGAACACCGGGGAGCTGTTTTTT,CASSGGTTNTGELFF
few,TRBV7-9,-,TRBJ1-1,TGTGCCAGCAGCTCCGACACCGGAAACACTGAAGCTTTCTTT,CASSSDTGNTEAFF
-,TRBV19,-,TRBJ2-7,TGTGCCAGTAGTTTACATCTAAGCAGTTCCTACGAGCAGTACTTC,CASSLHLSSSYEQYF
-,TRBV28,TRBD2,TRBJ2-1,TGTGCCAGCACCCTAGCGGGGGACTACAATGAGCAGTTCTTC,CASTLAGDYNEQFF
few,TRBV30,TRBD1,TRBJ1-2,TGTGCCTGGAGTTCAACCCCTCAGGGGGCGGATGGCTACACCTTC,CAWSSTPQGADGYTF
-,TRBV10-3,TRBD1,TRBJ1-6,TGTGCCATCAGTGAGTCGAAGGGACAGGGAAATTCACCCCTCCACTTT,CAISESKGQGNSPLHF
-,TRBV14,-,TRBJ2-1,TGTGCCAGCAGCCAAGAATGGCCGTTCGACTACAATGAGCAGTTCTTC,CASSQEWPFDYNEQFF
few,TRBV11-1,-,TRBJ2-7,TGTGCCAGCAGCCCGACTTCTTACGAGCAGTACTTC,CASSPTSYEQYF
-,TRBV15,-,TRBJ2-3,TGTGCCACCAGCAGAGTAGAGGGGCTAGTGACAGATACGCAGTATTTT,CATSRVEGLVTDTQYF
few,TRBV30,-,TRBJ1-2,TGTGCCTGGAGTGTACAGGAACTCTATGGCTACACCTTC,CAWSVQELYGYTF
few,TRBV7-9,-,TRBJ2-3,TGTGCCAGCAGCTTCCCCGACAGATCAGATACGCAGTATTTT,CASSFPDRSDTQYF
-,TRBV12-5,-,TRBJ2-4,TGTGCTAGTGGTTTGGTTACTCCCTTGGGGGACATTCAGTACTTC,CASGLVTPLGDIQYF
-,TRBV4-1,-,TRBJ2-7,TGCGCCAGCAGCCCCGTTCCGAATCAGGTTGACGAGCAGTACTTC,CASSPVPNQVDEQYF
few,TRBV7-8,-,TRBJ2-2,TGTGCCAGCAGCTTAGCCCCGCAGGGTAACACCGGGGAGCTGTTTTTT,CASSLAPQGNTGELFF
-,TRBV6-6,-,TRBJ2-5,TGTGCCAGCAGTTTTAGCCCAGGGCAAGAGACCCAGTACTTC,CASSFSPGQETQYF
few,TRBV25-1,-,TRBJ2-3,TGTGCCAGCAGTGAATCCGTAGATACGCAGTATTTT,CASSESVDTQYF
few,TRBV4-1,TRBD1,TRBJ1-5,TGCGCCAGCAGCCAGCTCAGGGGGGAGCCCCAGCATTTT,CASSQLRGEPQHF
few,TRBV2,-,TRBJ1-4,TGTGCCAGCAGTGAAGAGGGGTATGAAAAACTGTTTTTT,CASSEEGYEKLFF
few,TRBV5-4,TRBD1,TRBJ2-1,TGTGCCAGCAGCTTAGGGACAGGGGACTACAATGAGCAGTTCTTC,CASSLGTGDYNEQFF
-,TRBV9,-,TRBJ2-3,TGTGCCAGCAGTGGATCTAGCACAGATACGCAGTATTTT,CASSGSSTDTQYF
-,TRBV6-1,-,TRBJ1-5,TGTGCCAGCAGTGAAGCGTCGTCAAGTAGAACGCAGCCCCAGCATTTT,CASSEASSSRTQPQHF
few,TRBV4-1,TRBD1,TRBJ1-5,TGCGCCAGCAGCCATGTGGGACAGGGAGACAATCAGCCCCAGCATTTT,CASSHVGQGDNQPQHF